The TCR beta chain described here comes from a study of blood T cell repertoires in COVID-19. At the level of the study: COVID-19 samples, acute and convalescent, were from the United States, Italy and Spain. Sample material is recorded as cDNA or gDNA derived from T cells, B-cell-depleted T cells, or PBMCs.

Original data processing: The assay estimated nucleated cells by amplifying reference gene primers. Sequencing was performed with immunoSEQ multiplex PCR; in TCRdb, only in-frame clones are kept and a portion is missing. The V and J calls and clone size come from that table; D and trimming were worked out from the DNA. The sample carries 62,000 or so clones, around nine tenths recorded once. V was trimmed by 0 bases and J by 6 bases, leaving 6 bases between them. CDR3 size: 14 residues. Germline V gives CDR1 MNHEY, CDR2 SVGAGI. V gene TRBV6-5 combines with J gene TRBJ1-6; the D is unclear. The receptor was isolated from a human donor in a cohort sampled during active COVID-19. Sequenced sample: peripheral blood. CDR3 residues: CASSYSTGNSPLHF. The CDR3 DNA sequence: TGTGCCAGCAGTTACTCGACGGGTAATTCACCCCTCCACTTT.